The entry below describes one T cell receptor (beta chain). This entry comes from a study of T cells in Graves' hyperthyroidism and ophthalmopathy. The wider study: At the time of initial diagnosis and before any treatment, peripheral blood was collected.

RNA transcripts provided the source from which TCR beta CDR3 regions were amplified. During a first-round RT-PCR of the TCR CDR3, the HTBI primer set was used. TCRdb called the multiplex PCR reads again in MiXCR, with one record for every CDR3 protein. The sample has fewer than 450,000 distinct CDR3 sequences, roughly 15% seen once. V was clipped by 2 bases and J by 0 bases, with 12 bases between them. Germline CDR1 is SGHDT and CDR2 is YYEEEE. The CDR3 length is 16 residues. This sequence was found in a woman aged 60-70 years with Graves' ophthalmopathy. Material for sequencing was blood. The chain links TRBV5-6 to TRBJ1-3; D remains ambiguous. The CDR3 coding sequence is TGTGCCAGCAGCTTCTATGACACCAGCTCTGGAAACACCATATATTTT. This sequence encodes CASSFYDTSSGNTIYF.